This TCR beta chain was observed in a study of T cells in Graves' hyperthyroidism and ophthalmopathy. TCR beta CDR3 regions were amplified from RNA. The HTBI primer set served for first-round RT-PCR of the TCR CDR3. TCRdb used MiXCR to reprocess the multiplex PCR reads, holding one entry per CDR3 protein. This sample has approximately 560,000 distinct CDR3 sequences, with about a sixth found just once. The germline gives CDR1 SGDLS, CDR2 YYNGEE. V shed 2 bases and J shed 5 bases, with 9 bases lying between them. The CDR3 length is 13 residues. V and J are TRBV9 and TRBJ2-3; no definite D call. The sequenced sample consisted of blood. This receptor was taken from a woman aged 25-40 years with Graves' hyperthyroidism. The CDR3 spells CASSVIGRDTQYF. The CDR3 bases are TGTGCCAGCAGCGTTATAGGAAGAGATACGCAGTATTTT.